The entry below gives a single T cell receptor (beta chain) sequence along with its context. It lacks a known antigen. Per-nucleotide qualities are absent, and no much larger clonotype sits a single base away. The CDR3 runs 15 residues from the cysteine to the phenylalanine. Only the CDR3 DNA is retained, 45 bases long and in frame from the first base. Based on the germline V gene, the CDR1 and CDR2 sequences are SGHTA and FQGTGA. Trimming accounts for 5 bases at V and 8 bases at J, while the number of junction bases matched to no gene is 8. The data were taken from a study of CD8 T cells in Susac syndrome (dated by TCRdb to about 2019). Regarding the research as a whole: The study used repertoire sequencing to test whether antigen drove CD8+ T cell activation and differentiation in Susac syndrome. The clonality of the CD8+ T cell repertoire was compared across more than 9 healthy donors, around 14 Susac syndrome patients and about 16 multiple sclerosis patients. On the study overall, not on this receptor specifically: The TCR sequencing and HLA analysis was acknowledged to have included a relatively small number of individuals.

RNA was extracted using the RNeasy kit, and roughly 0.45 to 1 microgram was reverse transcribed with random hexamers. The immunoSEQ multiplex PCR assay, covering 54 Vbeta and 13 Jbeta segments, was used to amplify TCR beta CDR3 regions. To correct PCR amplification bias, a synthetic template baseline was used for both primer optimization and computational correction. As for the authors' bioinformatics: Reads were assigned to V, D and J genes according to IMGT and analyzed in immunoSEQ Analyzer, with only productive sequences retained. To calculate clonality, Shannon entropy was normalized by log2 of the number of productive unique sequences and then subtracted from one. For each patient and control, public and private clones were evaluated among the 100 most prevalent clones. A clone was defined as Susac-specific if it was absent from the healthy and MS cohorts, from more than 850 published viral clones and from other ImmuneACCESS disease sequences. TCRdb trimmed public reads at Q25 via fastp, called clones via MiXCR and kept in-frame beta chains. Rows merge per CDR3 protein into single entries with the most common DNA and genes. TCRdb, rather than the study authors, made the V and J calls. This sample has approximately 120,000 distinct CDR3 sequences in its table, and approximately 90% of those were observed once. The ten largest clones add up to approximately 0.12% of the sample.

Peripheral blood CD8+ and CD4+ T cells from healthy donors, Susac syndrome patients and multiple sclerosis patients were profiled using high-throughput TCR beta sequencing. The healthy donors served as controls matched for age and sex. Bulk CD8+ and CD4+ T cells were purified magnetically by negative isolation, whereas CD8+ TEMRA cells were enriched by FACS. Blood was drawn into EDTA tubes, processed within 24 hours, and PBMCs were isolated by density gradient centrifugation. PBMCs intended for TCR sequencing were cryopreserved in liquid nitrogen and thawed later in a water bath at 37 degrees C. A purity of at least 90% was achieved for sorted or isolated CD4+, CD8+ and CD8+ TEMRA cells.

The receptor chain draws on TRBV7-3 and TRBJ2-1; 11 junctional bases match TRBD1. The sequenced sample was CD8+ T cells from PBMCs. This TCR was sampled from a human donor in good health. In nucleotides, the sequence is TGTGCCAGCAGCCCGGACAGGGGGCTTCTGGATGAGCAGTTCTTC. Its coded protein is CASSPDRGLLDEQFF.